The rows below give T cell receptor beta chains drawn from one sample of a study of pediatric ulcerative colitis. The method was immunoSEQ multiplex PCR; TCRdb's version includes in-frame clones alone and lacks a portion of them. The sample has roughly 64,000 clones; roughly nine tenths are singletons. Sequences were obtained from blood. The receptors derive from a boy aged 10-17 years with severe ulcerative colitis. CDR3s include the opening cysteine and the closing phenylalanine or tryptophan. A D gene is named only where the DNA matches it firmly. Clone size is stated in some rows and not others, as once, few, many or a class when expanded.

v_call	d_call	clone_size	j_call	cdr3_aa
TRBV6-5	NA	NA	TRBJ2-6	CASSRRLAGANVLTF
TRBV11-3	TRBD2	NA	TRBJ2-1	CASQLVLASTYNEQFF
TRBV6-6	TRBD1	NA	TRBJ1-4	CASSSLGGGFEKLFF
TRBV19	NA	NA	TRBJ2-2	CASSTTKKGAGELFF
TRBV5-5	NA	NA	TRBJ2-3	CASSLGPTGGTDTQYF
TRBV29-1	NA	NA	TRBJ1-1	CSVRTGRADTEAFF
TRBV6-1	NA	NA	TRBJ2-7	CASDKADAYEQYF
TRBV5-1	TRBD1	NA	TRBJ2-3	CASSSRDSGVLVDTQYF
TRBV21-1	NA	NA	TRBJ2-7	CASSPEQYF
TRBV10-1	NA	NA	TRBJ2-1	CASSDPGGFEQFF
TRBV5-1	TRBD2	NA	TRBJ2-1	CASRPTGTSVLYNEQFF
TRBV6-6	TRBD2	NA	TRBJ2-1	CASSYSAGGPGEQFF
TRBV6-5	NA	few	TRBJ2-7	CASSPDRAYEQYF
TRBV19	NA	NA	TRBJ1-2	CASSKGGPTEGYTF
TRBV15	TRBD2	NA	TRBJ2-3	CATSRDIKLAGGKDTQYF
TRBV9	NA	NA	TRBJ2-1	CASSVGVGSGNEQFF
TRBV4-1	TRBD2	NA	TRBJ2-1	CASSQVDLGLVRGEQFF
TRBV28	NA	NA	TRBJ2-1	CASSLSGVDEQFF
TRBV30	TRBD1	NA	TRBJ2-2	CAWSPGTATGELFF
TRBV27	NA	NA	TRBJ2-5	CASSPPGTQETQYF
TRBV11-2	NA	NA	TRBJ2-1	CASSRRGTNSYNEQFF
TRBV7-9	NA	NA	TRBJ2-3	CASSLGTPSDTQYF
TRBV5-1	TRBD1	NA	TRBJ2-2	CASSLAGGQGNTGELFF
TRBV7-3	TRBD2	once	TRBJ2-7	CASSLSAGVGEQYF
TRBV6-6	NA	NA	TRBJ1-5	CASRTINGNQPQHF
TRBV11-2	NA	NA	TRBJ2-4	CASSLDPGTVAKNIQYF
TRBV6-6	NA	NA	TRBJ1-1	CASRSGPGNTEAFF
TRBV6-5	NA	NA	TRBJ1-2	CASNPRGGYGYTF
TRBV29-1	TRBD1	NA	TRBJ2-7	CSRRTGVRGTYEQYF
TRBV19	NA	NA	TRBJ2-7	CASSSVDQGSYEQYF
TRBV15	TRBD2	once	TRBJ2-5	CATSAGGSKETQYF
TRBV4-1	TRBD1	NA	TRBJ1-3	CASSQEGQGSGNTIYF
TRBV7-8	NA	NA	TRBJ1-5	CASSDAWDQPQHF
TRBV2	TRBD1	NA	TRBJ1-4	CATQELWTGHEKLFF
TRBV4-1	NA	NA	TRBJ2-1	CASRADSRNEQFF
TRBV5-6	NA	NA	TRBJ1-2	CASSGVLNYGYTF
TRBV4-2	NA	NA	TRBJ2-7	CASSQDPPEGQYSYEQYF